What follows are 30 T cell receptor beta chains derived from one specimen sequenced in a study of graft-versus-host responses after intestinal transplantation. Lamina propria and intraepithelial lymphocytes were released by processing graft tissue. The assay was immunoSEQ multiplex PCR, and TCRdb's table has in-frame clones only and misses some. The sample has 60,000 to 70,000 clones; about nine tenths are singletons. Sequenced here: ileum tissue, sampled about 350 days after transplant. These TCRs come from a human patient who received an intestinal transplant, so some T cells may come from the graft donor.

The chain is built from TRBV18 and TRBJ1-5; tentative D call: TRBD1 (6 bases). CDR3 length equals 16 residues. Trimming removed 2 bases from V and 4 bases from J, with 15 bases in between. Germline V gene data show CDR1 as KGHSH and CDR2 as LQKENI. The DNA for the CDR3 is TGTGCCAGCTCACCAGTACAGGGAGGGTTGAATCAGCCCCAGCATTTT. Its translation is CASSPVQGGLNQPQHF.

The chain uses TRBV6-6 and TRBJ1-1; a possible D gene is TRBD1 (5 bases). The CDR3 is 15 residues long. CDR1 is MNHNY, CDR2 SVGAGI, per germline (reference sequence). V was cut by 11 bases and J by 4 bases, with 23 bases left in between. CDR3 sequence reads: CAVSPTGFWGTEAFF. In DNA form, the CDR3 reads TGTGCCGTCAGCCCTACAGGTTTTTGGGGCACTGAAGCTTTCTTT.

The CDR3 protein is CASSLYTPSTDTQYF. DNA for the CDR3: TGCGCCAGCAGCTTGTACACTCCTAGCACAGATACGCAGTATTTT. V gene TRBV5-1 combines with J gene TRBJ2-3; D ambiguous. In germline, CDR1 is SGHRS, CDR2 YFSETQ. This CDR3 is 15 amino acids long. V was cut by 1 base and J by 0 bases, with 9 bases left in between. Together with reference TRBV5-1 and TRBJ2-3, the CDR3 gives the full variable domain: KAGVTQTPRYLIKTRGQQVTLSCSPISGHRSVSWYQQTPGQGLQFLFEYFSETQRNKGNFPGRFSGRQFSNSRSEMNVSTLELGDSALYLCASSLYTPSTDTQYFGPGTRLTVL.

The chain recombines TRBV11-2 with TRBJ2-3; the match to TRBD2 covers 12 bases. The CDR3 consists of 18 residues. The V gene end was trimmed by 0 bases and the J gene end by 0 bases; junction bases not matched to a gene: 4. Germline-derived CDR1 and CDR2 are SGHAT and FQNNGV. The chain's CDR3 is CASSLDLAGGPSTDTQYF. CDR3 nucleotide sequence: TGTGCCAGCAGCTTAGATCTAGCGGGAGGGCCAAGCACAGATACGCAGTATTTT.

The chain joins TRBV7-3 to TRBJ2-1; 8 nucleotides agree with TRBD2. There are 14 residues in the CDR3. The V and J ends lost 5 bases and 2 bases, in that order; junction bases with no gene match: 2. Germline CDR1 is SGHTA and CDR2 is FQGTGA. CDR3: CASSPGLAYNEQFF. CDR3 DNA sequence: TGTGCCAGCAGCCCGGGACTAGCCTACAATGAGCAGTTCTTC.

CDR3: CASSLLGGGATDTQYF. DNA for the CDR3: TGCGCCAGCAGCTTGTTAGGCGGGGGGGCCACAGATACGCAGTATTTT. This chain joins TRBV5-1 and TRBJ2-3; TRBD2 agrees at 9 bases. V lost 1 base, J lost 2 bases, and 5 bases stayed unmatched. Germline V gives CDR1 SGHRS, CDR2 YFSETQ. This CDR3 spans 16 amino acids. The full variable domain, rest sourced from reference TRBV5-1 and TRBJ2-3, is KAGVTQTPRYLIKTRGQQVTLSCSPISGHRSVSWYQQTPGQGLQFLFEYFSETQRNKGNFPGRFSGRQFSNSRSEMNVSTLELGDSALYLCASSLLGGGATDTQYFGPGTRLTVL.

The CDR3 region is CASSFVQGGVYEQYF. The CDR3 bases are TGCGCCAGCAGCTTCGTACAGGGAGGTGTCTACGAGCAGTACTTC. This chain uses TRBV5-1 with TRBJ2-5, with D possibly called TRBD1 or TRBD2 (6 bases each). With the DNA end fitting TRBJ2-7 better, the J assignment may be wrong. Germline values: CDR1 SGHRS, CDR2 YFSETQ. The CDR3 has 15 amino acids.

The genes are TRBV5-4 and TRBJ2-5, with 13 bases aligning to TRBD2. The CDR3 totals 16 residues. The germline V gene encodes CDR1 SGHNT and CDR2 YYREEE (reference sequence). V shed 4 bases and J 1 base; nucleotides not matched to a gene: 4. CDR3 sequence reads: CASSQRLAGGQETQYF. In DNA form, the CDR3 reads TGTGCCAGCAGCCAAAGACTAGCGGGGGGCCAAGAGACCCAGTACTTC.

The CDR3 loop is CASSDFGFGANVLTF. For the CDR3, the DNA is TGTGCCAGCAGTGACTTTGGCTTCGGGGCCAACGTCCTGACTTTC. V and J are TRBV2 and TRBJ2-6; D remains unclear. Germline lookup yields CDR1 SNHLY and CDR2 FYNNEI. V lost 3 bases and J lost 4, with 10 bases in between. This CDR3 is built from 15 residues. Full variable domain (remainder filled in from reference TRBV2 and TRBJ2-6): EPEVTQTPSHQVTQMGQEVILRCVPISNHLYFYWYRQILGQKVEFLVSFYNNEISEKSEIFDDQFSVERPDGSNFTLKIRSTKLEDSAMYFCASSDFGFGANVLTFGAGSRLTVL.

This clone has a single count. This rearrangement joins TRBV11-3 to TRBJ1-1, with D unclear. This CDR3 spans 13 amino acids. Germline CDR1 is SGHNT and CDR2 is YENEEA. V was pared by 0 bases and J by 1 base, with 3 bases between. The CDR3 DNA reads as TGTGCCAGCAGCTTAGAGGCGAACACTGAAGCTTTCTTT. It is translated as CASSLEANTEAFF.

The chain employs TRBV4-3 and TRBJ1-4, with D maybe TRBD1 (5 bases). Germline CDR1 LGHNA, CDR2 YSLEER. This CDR3 comprises 15 residues. Trimming removed 4 bases from V and 7 bases from J, with 16 bases in between. The CDR3 region has the DNA TGCGCCAGCAGCCCCAGTTGGGAAGGGACTGAAAAACTGTTTTTT. Protein sequence: CASSPSWEGTEKLFF.

The J gene is TRBJ2-7, the V gene TRBV14; TRBD1 might be the D (6 bases). This CDR3 has 13 amino acids. V lost 0 bases to trimming and J lost 4 bases, with 7 bases between them. Germline lookup yields CDR1 SGHDN and CDR2 FVKESK. The CDR3: CASSQETGYEQYF. CDR3 DNA: TGTGCCAGCAGCCAAGAAACAGGGTACGAGCAGTACTTC.

The chain joins TRBV9 to TRBJ1-3; D call uncertain. The CDR3 consists of 13 residues. The V and J ends lost 3 bases and 4 bases respectively, with 8 bases between them. CDR1 is SGDLS, CDR2 YYNGEE, per germline. This CDR3 reads CASSGALGNTIYF. The CDR3 DNA reads as TGTGCCAGCAGCGGCGCACTCGGAAACACCATATATTTT.

This chain joins TRBV12-2 and TRBJ1-5; the table's D call TRBD1 went unverified against the DNA. TRBV12-2 is given as a pseudogene. This CDR3 spans 18 amino acids. CDR3 sequence: CASRPVTQGLGINQPQHF. The CDR3 DNA follows: TGTGCAAGTCGCCCCGTTACACAGGGGTTAGGTATCAATCAGCCCCAGCATTTT.

This chain links TRBV28 with TRBJ2-7; TRBD2 aligns across 9 bases. Trimming took 3 bases from V and 0 from J; bases not matched to a gene: 12. Germline lookup yields CDR1 MDHEN and CDR2 SYDVKM. The CDR3 extends over 18 amino acids. CDR3 DNA: TGTGCCAGCAGTTTCCCCCAGGGAGGACTAGCGAGCTCCTACGAGCAGTACTTC. It translates to CASSFPQGGLASSYEQYF.

V and J are TRBV11-2 and TRBJ2-3, with 10 bases identical to TRBD1. V gave up 1 base and J gave up 2 bases; unmatched junction bases: 6. CDR1 SGHAT and CDR2 FQNNGV come from the germline V gene. The length of the CDR3 is 17 residues. The CDR3 bases are TGTGCCAGCAGCTTAGGGGCGACAGGGGGCTTCACAGATACGCAGTATTTT. This translates into CASSLGATGGFTDTQYF.

The chain joins TRBV5-6 to TRBJ2-3, with TRBD1 matching over 7 bases. The CDR3 contains 15 residues. CDR1 is SGHDT and CDR2 is YYEEEE in the germline V gene. V shed 3 bases, J shed 4 bases, and the junction held 8 bases outside the gene matches. The DNA for the CDR3 is TGTGCCAGCAGCTCTTTGACAGGGCCCCCAGATACGCAGTATTTT. Translation: CASSSLTGPPDTQYF.

V gene TRBV5-1 combines with J gene TRBJ2-5; D gene unclear. Germline loops: CDR1 SGHRS, CDR2 YFSETQ. V was trimmed by 5 bases and J by 6 bases, leaving 17 bases between them. The CDR3 sequence is 14 residues long. The CDR3 coding sequence is TGCGCCAGCAGAGCGAGGATCCAGGACCAGACCCAGTACTTC. The encoded protein is CASRARIQDQTQYF.

This chain joins TRBV7-9 and TRBJ2-1; TRBD2 matches at 11 bases. The CDR3 spans 17 residues. Germline V gives CDR1 SEHNR, CDR2 FQNEAQ (reference sequence). J was trimmed by 4 bases and V by 5 bases; bases with no gene match: 10. The CDR3 loop is CASSLSGGATGYNEQFF. CDR3 coding DNA: TGTGCCAGCAGCCTTAGCGGGGGGGCCACGGGATACAATGAGCAGTTCTTC.

The chain carries TRBV19 and TRBJ1-5; D is unclear. The ends were cut back, 4 bases at V and 1 base at J, with 11 bases in the middle. Looked up from germline, CDR1 is LNHDA and CDR2 is SQIVND (reference sequence). This CDR3 is built from 15 residues. CDR3 sequence (DNA): TGTGCCAGTAGTAGACGGGCAAGGAGCAATCAGCCCCAGCATTTT. It specifies CASSRRARSNQPQHF.

The CDR3 DNA follows: TGTGCCAGCGGGACAGTACTTTACGAGCAGTACTTC. Its translation: CASGTVLYEQYF. The chain has TRBV25-1 and TRBJ2-7; 7 bases fit TRBD1. The CDR3 loop spans 12 amino acids. Germline V gene lookup returns CDR1 MGHDK and CDR2 SYGVNS. Trimming cost V 8 bases and J 4 bases; bases outside gene matches: 5.

V usage is TRBV15 and J usage is TRBJ2-7; 11 positions agree with TRBD2. The CDR3 has 15 amino acids. The trim removed 0 bases at V and 4 bases at J, leaving 2 bases unmatched. CDR1 LNHNV and CDR2 YYDKDF come from the germline V gene (reference sequence). This chain's CDR3 is CATSRELAGVYEQYF. As DNA, the CDR3 is TGTGCCACCAGCAGAGAACTAGCGGGAGTGTACGAGCAGTACTTC.

CDR3 loop: CASSELGASETQYF. The CDR3 bases are TGTGCCAGCAGTGAGCTGGGGGCGTCAGAGACCCAGTACTTC. The V call is TRBV2, the J call TRBJ2-5; D is possibly TRBD1 (6 bases). V lost 3 bases and J 4 bases, leaving 12 bases between the germline ends. The length of the CDR3 is 14 residues. CDR1 is SNHLY, CDR2 FYNNEI, per germline.

J is TRBJ1-1 and V is TRBV28; 7 bases are a match to TRBD1. The CDR3 is 12 amino acids. In germline, CDR1 is MDHEN, CDR2 SYDVKM. The V segment lost 6 bases and the J segment 8 bases; nucleotides outside the gene matches: 6. The CDR3 is CASRQGQMEAFF. DNA for the CDR3: TGTGCCAGCAGACAGGGACAGATGGAAGCTTTCTTT.

The chain couples TRBV28 to TRBJ2-7, with 7 bases identical to TRBD2. Trimming took 6 bases from V and 2 from J; bases not matched to a gene: 13. CDR3 size: 16 residues. Germline-derived CDR1 and CDR2 are MDHEN and SYDVKM. The CDR3: CASSQGVREAPYEQYF. In nucleotides, the CDR3 is TGTGCCAGCAGCCAGGGTGTACGGGAGGCCCCCTACGAGCAGTACTTC.

The chain is built from TRBV5-5 and TRBJ1-1, with D possibly being TRBD1 (5 bases). This CDR3 has 15 amino acids. Looked up from germline, CDR1 is SGHKS and CDR2 is YYEKEE (reference sequence). The V end lost 4 bases, the J end lost 5 bases, and 18 bases lay between the germline ends. The CDR3: CASSAFGRGGTEAFF. CDR3 sequence (DNA): TGTGCCAGCAGCGCCTTTGGGAGGGGAGGGACTGAAGCTTTCTTT. Full variable domain (rest looked up from reference TRBV5-5 and TRBJ1-1): DAGVTQSPTHLIKTRGQQVTLRCSPISGHKSVSWYQQVLGQGPQFIFQYYEKEERGRGNFPDRFSARQFPNYSSELNVNALLLGDSALYLCASSAFGRGGTEAFFGQGTRLTVV.

This clone appeared a single time. V usage is TRBV7-8 and J usage is TRBJ1-2; 7 nucleotides align to TRBD1. The germline V gene has CDR1 SGHVS and CDR2 FQNEAQ. This CDR3 is 15 amino acids long. V shed 5 bases and J 2 bases; nucleotides not matched to a gene: 8. The CDR3 region has the DNA TGTGCCAGCAGCGAGAGGACAGGAATCAACTATGGCTACACCTTC. It encodes CASSERTGINYGYTF.

The chain carries TRBV5-1 and TRBJ2-7, with 14 positions matching TRBD2. The CDR3 consists of 15 residues. Per germline, CDR1 SGHRS and CDR2 YFSETQ. V lost 3 bases and J lost 3; bases outside the gene matches: 2. The CDR3 region is CASSSGLAGVYEQYF. CDR3 DNA sequence: TGCGCCAGCAGCTCGGGACTAGCGGGAGTCTACGAGCAGTACTTC.

The chain links TRBV6-6 to TRBJ1-2; D not resolved. Germline CDR1 is MNHNY and CDR2 is SVGAGI (reference sequence). Trimming took off 0 bases at V and 6 bases at J, with 11 bases between the two ends. CDR3 length equals 14 residues. This CDR3 reads CASSYSTRVHGYTF. The CDR3 DNA reads as TGTGCCAGCAGTTACTCGACGAGGGTTCATGGCTACACCTTC.

V gene TRBV7-2 combines with J gene TRBJ2-5; 10 nucleotides line up with TRBD2. Gene TRBJ2-7 matches the end of the DNA better, so the J call may be wrong. CDR3 size: 15 residues. Germline CDR1 SGHTA, CDR2 FQGNSA. The CDR3 region has the DNA TGTGCCAGCAGCTTATCCCCGGGACTAGCGAGCGAGCAGTACTTC. Amino acid sequence: CASSLSPGLASEQYF.